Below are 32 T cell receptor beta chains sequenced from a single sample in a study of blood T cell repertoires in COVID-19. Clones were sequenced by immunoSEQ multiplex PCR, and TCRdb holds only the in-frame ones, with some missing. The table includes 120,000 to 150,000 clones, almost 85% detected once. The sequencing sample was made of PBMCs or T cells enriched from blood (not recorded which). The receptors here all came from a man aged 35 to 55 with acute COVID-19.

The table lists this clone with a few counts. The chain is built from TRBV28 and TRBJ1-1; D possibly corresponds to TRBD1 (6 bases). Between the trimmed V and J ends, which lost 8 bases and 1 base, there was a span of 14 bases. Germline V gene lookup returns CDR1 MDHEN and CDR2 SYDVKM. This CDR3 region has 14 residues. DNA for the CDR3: TGTGCCAGCCGGACAGACCTTGGGAACACTGAAGCTTTCTTT. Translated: CASRTDLGNTEAFF.

The CDR3 loop is CAWTSGGINEKLFF. Here the CDR3 DNA reads TGTGCCTGGACCTCCGGGGGGATCAATGAAAAACTGTTTTTT. The rearrangement joins TRBV30 to TRBJ1-4, with D possibly being TRBD1 (5 bases). Germline CDR1 GTSNPN, CDR2 SVGIG (reference sequence). This CDR3 contains 14 residues. Trimming removed 4 bases from V and 5 bases from J, with 14 bases in between.

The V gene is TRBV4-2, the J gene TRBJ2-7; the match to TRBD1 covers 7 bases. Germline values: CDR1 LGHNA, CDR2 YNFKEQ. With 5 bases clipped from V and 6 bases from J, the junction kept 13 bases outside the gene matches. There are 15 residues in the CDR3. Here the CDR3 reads CASSDSGTVFGEQYF. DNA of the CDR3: TGTGCCAGCAGCGATTCCGGGACAGTGTTTGGCGAGCAGTACTTC.

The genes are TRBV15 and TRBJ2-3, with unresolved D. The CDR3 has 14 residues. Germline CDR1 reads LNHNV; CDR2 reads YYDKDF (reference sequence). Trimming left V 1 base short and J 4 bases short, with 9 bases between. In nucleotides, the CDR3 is TGTGCCACCAGCAGAGGCCCTATACCAGATACGCAGTATTTT. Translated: CATSRGPIPDTQYF.

The chain's CDR3 is CASRIWTGLRRGELFF. The CDR3 nucleotides are TGTGCCAGCAGAATCTGGACTGGTCTCCGTCGCGGGGAGCTGTTTTTT. The chain links TRBV2 to TRBJ2-2; perhaps TRBD2 as D (5 bases). Germline V gene sequence: CDR1 SNHLY, CDR2 FYNNEI. V dropped 6 bases and J dropped 7 bases, with 21 bases sitting between them. The CDR3 has 16 amino acids.

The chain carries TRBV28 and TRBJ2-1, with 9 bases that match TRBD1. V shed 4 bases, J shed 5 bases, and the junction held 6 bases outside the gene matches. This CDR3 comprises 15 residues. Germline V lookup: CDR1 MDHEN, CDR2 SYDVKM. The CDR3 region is CASSSTGQGDNEQFF. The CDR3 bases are TGTGCCAGCAGTTCGACGGGACAGGGTGACAATGAGCAGTTCTTC.

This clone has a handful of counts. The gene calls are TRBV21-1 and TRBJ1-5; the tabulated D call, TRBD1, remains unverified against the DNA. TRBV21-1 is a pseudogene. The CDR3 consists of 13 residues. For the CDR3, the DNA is TGTGCCAGCAGCATTGGTGTCCCAGGGGCCCAGCATTTT. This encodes CASSIGVPGAQHF.

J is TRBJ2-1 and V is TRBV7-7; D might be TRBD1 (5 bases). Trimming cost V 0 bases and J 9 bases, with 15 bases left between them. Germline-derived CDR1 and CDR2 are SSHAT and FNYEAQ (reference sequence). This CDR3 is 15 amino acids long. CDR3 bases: TGTGCCAGCAGCTTAGCAGGGCAGGGTAGGGGTGAGCAGTTCTTC. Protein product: CASSLAGQGRGEQFF. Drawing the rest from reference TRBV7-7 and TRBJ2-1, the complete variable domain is GAGVSQSPRYKVTKRGQDVTLRCDPISSHATLYWYQQALGQGPEFLTYFNYEAQPDKSGLPSDRFSAERPEGSISTLTIQRTEQRDSAMYRCASSLAGQGRGEQFFGPGTRLTVL.

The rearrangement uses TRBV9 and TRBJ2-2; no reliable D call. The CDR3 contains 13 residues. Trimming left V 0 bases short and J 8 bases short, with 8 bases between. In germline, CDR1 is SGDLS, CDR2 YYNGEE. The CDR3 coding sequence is TGTGCCAGCAGCGTAGCTTCGCGGGGGGAGCTGTTTTTT. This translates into CASSVASRGELFF.

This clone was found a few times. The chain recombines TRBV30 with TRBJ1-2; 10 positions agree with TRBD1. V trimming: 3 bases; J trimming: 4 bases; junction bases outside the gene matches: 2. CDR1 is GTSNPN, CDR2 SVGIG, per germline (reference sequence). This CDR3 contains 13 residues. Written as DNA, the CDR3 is TGTGCCTGGAGGACAGGGGGCATCTATGGCTACACCTTC. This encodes CAWRTGGIYGYTF. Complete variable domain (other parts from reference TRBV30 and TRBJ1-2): SQTIHQWPATLVQPVGSPLSLECTVEGTSNPNLYWYRQAAGRGLQLLFYSVGIGQISSEVPQNLSASRPQDRQFILSSKKLLLSDSGFYLCAWRTGGIYGYTFGSGTRLTVV.

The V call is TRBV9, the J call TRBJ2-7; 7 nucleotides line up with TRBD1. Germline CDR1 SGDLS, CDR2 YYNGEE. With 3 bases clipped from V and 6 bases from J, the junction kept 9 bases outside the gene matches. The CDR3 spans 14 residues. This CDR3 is CASSGITGASEQYF. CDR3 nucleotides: TGTGCCAGCAGCGGCATTACAGGGGCGAGCGAGCAGTACTTC.

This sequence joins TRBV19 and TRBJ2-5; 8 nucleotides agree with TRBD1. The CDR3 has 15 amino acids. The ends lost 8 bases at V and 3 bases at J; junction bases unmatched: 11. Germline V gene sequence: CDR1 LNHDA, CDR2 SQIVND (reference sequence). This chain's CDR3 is CASRPHKTGEETQYF. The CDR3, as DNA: TGTGCCAGTCGACCCCATAAGACAGGGGAAGAGACCCAGTACTTC.

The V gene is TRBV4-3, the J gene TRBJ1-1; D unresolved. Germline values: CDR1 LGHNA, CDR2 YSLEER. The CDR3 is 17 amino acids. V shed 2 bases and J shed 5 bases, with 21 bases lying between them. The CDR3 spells CASSQTWYGQATTEAFF. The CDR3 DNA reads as TGCGCCAGCAGCCAAACATGGTATGGGCAGGCAACGACTGAAGCTTTCTTT.

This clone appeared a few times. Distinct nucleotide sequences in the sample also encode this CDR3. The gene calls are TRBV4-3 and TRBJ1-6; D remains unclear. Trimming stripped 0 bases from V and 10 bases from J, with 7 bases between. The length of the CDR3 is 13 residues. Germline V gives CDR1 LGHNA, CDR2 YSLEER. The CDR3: CASSQDRRSPLHF. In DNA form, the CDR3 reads TGCGCCAGCAGCCAAGATAGAAGATCACCCCTCCACTTT.

This CDR3 reads CASSQDPDTNQPQHF. The CDR3, as DNA: TGTGCCAGCAGCCAAGACCCGGACACGAATCAGCCCCAGCATTTT. J is TRBJ1-5 and V is TRBV3-1 (or the pseudogene TRBV3-2), with D tentatively TRBD1 (5 bases). CDR3 size: 15 residues. Trimming left V 0 bases short and J 4 bases short, with 10 bases between. Germline CDR1 is LGHDT and CDR2 is YNNKEL (reference sequence).

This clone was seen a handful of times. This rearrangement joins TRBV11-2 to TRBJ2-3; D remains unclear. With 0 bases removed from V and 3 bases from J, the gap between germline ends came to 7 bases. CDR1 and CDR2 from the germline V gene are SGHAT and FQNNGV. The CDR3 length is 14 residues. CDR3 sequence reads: CASSLDRGTDTQYF. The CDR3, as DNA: TGTGCCAGCAGCTTAGATCGAGGAACAGATACGCAGTATTTT.

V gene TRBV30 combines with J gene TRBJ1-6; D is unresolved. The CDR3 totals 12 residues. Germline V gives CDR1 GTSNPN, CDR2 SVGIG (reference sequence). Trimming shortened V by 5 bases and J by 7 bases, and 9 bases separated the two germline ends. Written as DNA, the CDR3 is TGTGCCTGGCGGGAGGGAAATTCACCCCTCCACTTT. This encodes CAWREGNSPLHF.

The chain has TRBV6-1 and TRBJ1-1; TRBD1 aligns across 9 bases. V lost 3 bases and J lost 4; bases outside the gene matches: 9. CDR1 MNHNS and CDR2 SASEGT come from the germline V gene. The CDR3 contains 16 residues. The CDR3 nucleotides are TGTGCCAGCAGTGACCTGGACAGGGGCGGCTCCACTGAAGCTTTCTTT. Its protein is CASSDLDRGGSTEAFF.

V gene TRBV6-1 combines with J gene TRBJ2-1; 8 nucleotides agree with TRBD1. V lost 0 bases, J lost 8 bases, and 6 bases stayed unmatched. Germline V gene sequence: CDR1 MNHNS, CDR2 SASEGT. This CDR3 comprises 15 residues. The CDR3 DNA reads TGTGCCAGCAGTGAAGCACCCAGGGGGCATGATGAGCAGTTCTTC. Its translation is CASSEAPRGHDEQFF.

CDR3 nucleotide sequence: TGCAGCGTCGGTGCGGCGAATACGCAGTATTTT. Protein sequence: CSVGAANTQYF. The chain combines TRBV29-1 with TRBJ2-3; the D is unclear. Trimming removed 6 bases at V and 7 bases at J, with 11 bases between. The CDR3 runs to 11 residues. CDR1 is SQVTM, CDR2 ANQGSEA, per germline.

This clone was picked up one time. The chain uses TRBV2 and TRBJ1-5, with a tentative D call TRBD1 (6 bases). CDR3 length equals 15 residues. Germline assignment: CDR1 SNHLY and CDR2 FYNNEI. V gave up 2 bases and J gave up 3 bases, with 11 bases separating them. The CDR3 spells CASSERQAYNQPQHF. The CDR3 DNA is TGTGCCAGCAGTGAAAGACAGGCCTACAATCAGCCCCAGCATTTT.

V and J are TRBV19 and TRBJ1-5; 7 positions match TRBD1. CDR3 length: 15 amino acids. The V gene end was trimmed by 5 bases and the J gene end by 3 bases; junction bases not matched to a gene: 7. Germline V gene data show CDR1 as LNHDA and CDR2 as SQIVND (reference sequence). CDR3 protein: CASSVPGQPNQPQHF. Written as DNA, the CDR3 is TGTGCCAGTAGTGTCCCGGGACAGCCCAATCAGCCCCAGCATTTT.

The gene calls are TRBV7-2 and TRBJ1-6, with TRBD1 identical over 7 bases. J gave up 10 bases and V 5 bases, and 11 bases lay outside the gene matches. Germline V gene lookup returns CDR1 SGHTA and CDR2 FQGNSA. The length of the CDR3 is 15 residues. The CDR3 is CASSPAGRGASPLHF. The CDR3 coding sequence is TGTGCCAGCAGCCCGGCCGGCAGGGGGGCATCACCCCTCCACTTT.

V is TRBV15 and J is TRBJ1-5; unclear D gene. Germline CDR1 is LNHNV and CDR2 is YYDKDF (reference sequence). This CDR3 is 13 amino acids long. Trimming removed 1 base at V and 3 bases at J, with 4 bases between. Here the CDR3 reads CATSRGANQPQHF. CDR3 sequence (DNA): TGTGCCACCAGCAGAGGAGCCAATCAGCCCCAGCATTTT. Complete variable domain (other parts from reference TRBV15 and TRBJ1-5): DAMVIQNPRYQVTQFGKPVTLSCSQTLNHNVMYWYQQKSSQAPKLLFHYYDKDFNNEADTPDNFQSRRPNTSFCFLDIRSPGLGDTAMYLCATSRGANQPQHFGDGTRLSIL.

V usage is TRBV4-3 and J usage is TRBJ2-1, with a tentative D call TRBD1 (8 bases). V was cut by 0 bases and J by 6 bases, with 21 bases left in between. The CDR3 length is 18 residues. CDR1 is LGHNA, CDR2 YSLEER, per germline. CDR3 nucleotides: TGCGCCAGCAGCCAAGATTATTATAGGACAGGGAGGGCCAATGAGCAGTTCTTC. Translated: CASSQDYYRTGRANEQFF.

CDR3 amino acids: CASILTEPYEQYF. CDR3 DNA sequence: TGTGCCAGTATTCTGACAGAGCCTTACGAGCAGTACTTC. The gene calls are TRBV19 and TRBJ2-7; possible D gene TRBD1, 5 bases. This CDR3 comprises 13 residues. Germline V gene lookup returns CDR1 LNHDA and CDR2 SQIVND (reference sequence). V dropped 7 bases and J dropped 4 bases, with 14 bases sitting between them.

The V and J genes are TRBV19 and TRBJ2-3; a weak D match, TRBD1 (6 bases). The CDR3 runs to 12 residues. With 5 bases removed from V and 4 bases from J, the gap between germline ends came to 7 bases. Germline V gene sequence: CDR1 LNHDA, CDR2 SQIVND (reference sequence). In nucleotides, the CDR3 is TGTGCCAGTAGTCGGACAGCAGATACGCAGTATTTT. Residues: CASSRTADTQYF.

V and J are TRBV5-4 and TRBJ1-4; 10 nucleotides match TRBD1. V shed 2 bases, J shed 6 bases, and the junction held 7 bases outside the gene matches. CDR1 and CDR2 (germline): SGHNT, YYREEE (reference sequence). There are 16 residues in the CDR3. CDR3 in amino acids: CASSFRIGTGDEKLFF. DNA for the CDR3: TGTGCCAGCAGCTTTAGAATCGGGACAGGGGATGAAAAACTGTTTTTT. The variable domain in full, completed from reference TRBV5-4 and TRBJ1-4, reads ETGVTQSPTHLIKTRGQQVTLRCSSQSGHNTVSWYQQALGQGPQFIFQYYREEENGRGNFPPRFSGLQFPNYSSELNVNALELDDSALYLCASSFRIGTGDEKLFFGSGTQLSVL.

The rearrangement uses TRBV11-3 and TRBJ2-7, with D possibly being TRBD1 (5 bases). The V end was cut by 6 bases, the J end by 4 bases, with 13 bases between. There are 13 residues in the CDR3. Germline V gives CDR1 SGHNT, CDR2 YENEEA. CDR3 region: CASSPNQGYEQYF. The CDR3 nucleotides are TGTGCCAGCAGTCCAAATCAGGGATACGAGCAGTACTTC.

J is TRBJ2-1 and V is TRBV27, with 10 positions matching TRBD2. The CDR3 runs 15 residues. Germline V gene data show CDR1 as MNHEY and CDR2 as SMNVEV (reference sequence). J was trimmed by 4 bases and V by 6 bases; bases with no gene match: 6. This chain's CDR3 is CASSPSGSRYNEQFF. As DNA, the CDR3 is TGTGCCAGCAGCCCTAGCGGGAGTCGTTACAATGAGCAGTTCTTC.

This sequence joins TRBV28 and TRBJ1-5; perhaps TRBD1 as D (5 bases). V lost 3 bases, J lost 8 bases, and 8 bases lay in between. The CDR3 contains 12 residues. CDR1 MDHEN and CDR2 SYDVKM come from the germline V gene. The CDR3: CASSLGGEPQHF. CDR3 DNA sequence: TGTGCCAGCAGTTTGGGGGGAGAGCCCCAGCATTTT.

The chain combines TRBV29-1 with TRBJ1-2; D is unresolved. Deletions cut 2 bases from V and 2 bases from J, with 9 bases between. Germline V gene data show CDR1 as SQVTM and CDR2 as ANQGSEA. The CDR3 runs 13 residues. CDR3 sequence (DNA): TGCAGCGTTGAACCGATGGAGAACTATGGCTACACCTTC. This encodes CSVEPMENYGYTF.